The 17 T cell receptor beta chains given below trace back to one sample, sequenced in a study of blood T cell repertoires in COVID-19 (dated by TCRdb to 2018 to 2020). The library came from the immunoSEQ multiplex PCR assay. TCRdb holds this immuneACCESS table with in-frame rearrangements only. Some clones are missing; in checked studies, unresolved V genes explain under half, and the rest has no known cause. This sample has under 300,000 clones in its table, and about 88% of those were observed once. Clones ranked in the top ten supply 2% to 2.5% of the sample. Sequences were obtained from peripheral blood. All receptors come from a woman aged 35 to 49 who had recovered from COVID-19.

V is TRBV6-5 and J is TRBJ2-7; 7 bases align to TRBD2. CDR3 length: 13 residues. Per germline, CDR1 MNHEY and CDR2 SVGAGI. After removal of 8 bases from V and 3 bases from J, the junction contained 7 bases not matched to a gene. The CDR3 sequence is CASRSGVLYEQYF. As DNA, the CDR3 is TGTGCCAGCCGGAGCGGGGTCCTCTACGAGCAGTACTTC.

The chain has TRBV6-5 and TRBJ2-7, with 7 nucleotides matching TRBD1. V lost 2 bases, J lost 0 bases, and 1 base stayed unmatched. CDR1 and CDR2 from the germline V gene are MNHEY and SVGAGI. The CDR3 loop spans 14 amino acids. CDR3 DNA: TGTGCCAGCAGTTACGACAGGGCCTCCTACGAGCAGTACTTC. Its protein product is CASSYDRASYEQYF.

This rearrangement joins TRBV9 to TRBJ2-7, with D tentatively TRBD2 (6 bases). Trimming shortened V by 4 bases and J by 5 bases, and 19 bases separated the two germline ends. CDR1 is SGDLS, CDR2 YYNGEE, per germline. There are 15 residues in the CDR3. The DNA of the CDR3 is TGTGCCAGCAGCTTCCGGGACGGGGGTTGGGACGAGCAGTACTTC. Translating it yields CASSFRDGGWDEQYF.

CDR3: CATSSRDRHSPLHF. The CDR3 region has the DNA TGTGCCACCAGCAGCCGGGACAGGCATTCACCCCTCCACTTT. The chain couples TRBV15 to TRBJ1-6, with 8 positions matching TRBD1. The V gene end was trimmed by 3 bases and the J gene end by 8 bases; junction bases not matched to a gene: 3. The CDR3 loop spans 14 amino acids. Germline CDR1 and CDR2: LNHNV and YYDKDF (reference sequence). The whole variable domain, filled in from reference TRBV15 and TRBJ1-6, reads DAMVIQNPRYQVTQFGKPVTLSCSQTLNHNVMYWYQQKSSQAPKLLFHYYDKDFNNEADTPDNFQSRRPNTSFCFLDIRSPGLGDTAMYLCATSSRDRHSPLHFGNGTRLTVT.

Turning to this clone: The sample has other DNA sequences that encode this CDR3 too. The chain carries TRBV5-1 and TRBJ1-1; no clear D gene. Trimming pared 0 bases from V and 1 base from J, leaving 4 bases between. Germline CDR1 and CDR2: SGHRS and YFSETQ. The CDR3 has 13 amino acids. Here the CDR3 DNA reads TGCGCCAGCAGCTTGGCAGGGAACACTGAAGCTTTCTTT. Translating it yields CASSLAGNTEAFF.

The chain employs TRBV24-1 and TRBJ2-5; TRBD2 is a possible D gene (5 bases). Between the trimmed V and J ends, which lost 2 bases and 5 bases, there was a span of 5 bases. The CDR3 has 12 residues. CDR1 is KGHDR and CDR2 is SFDVKD in the germline V gene. CDR3: CATSDSGETQYF. In nucleotides, the CDR3 is TGTGCCACCAGTGATTCGGGGGAGACCCAGTACTTC.

CDR3 in DNA: TGTGCCAGCAGCTACGGCGGGGGGGCAGGTAATGAGCAGTTCTTC. It encodes CASSYGGGAGNEQFF. The V gene is TRBV7-2, the J gene TRBJ2-1, with 9 nucleotides matching TRBD2. The germline V gene encodes CDR1 SGHTA and CDR2 FQGNSA. The CDR3 totals 15 residues. The V gene end was trimmed by 4 bases and the J gene end by 7 bases; junction bases not matched to a gene: 8.

This clone was seen a single time. The chain carries TRBV5-6 and TRBJ2-3, with D perhaps TRBD1 (5 bases). The germline CDR1 and CDR2 sequences are SGHDT and YYEEEE. Trimming shortened V by 7 bases and J by 1 base, and 10 bases separated the two germline ends. This CDR3 region has 13 residues. CDR3 loop: CASSVGGTDTQYF. The DNA of the CDR3 is TGTGCCAGCTCAGTAGGGGGCACAGATACGCAGTATTTT.

Details on this clone: This sample also contains other DNA sequences that code for the same CDR3. The genes are TRBV6-6 and TRBJ2-7; weak D call: TRBD1 (6 bases). Germline V gives CDR1 MNHNY, CDR2 SVGAGI (reference sequence). This CDR3 spans 14 amino acids. Between the trimmed V and J ends, which lost 0 bases and 1 base, there was a span of 7 bases. CDR3 loop: CASSYSGTSYEQYF. The CDR3, as DNA: TGTGCCAGCAGTTACTCCGGGACATCCTACGAGCAGTACTTC.

The rearrangement uses TRBV11-2 and TRBJ2-6; TRBD1 agrees at 10 bases. The germline V gene has CDR1 SGHAT and CDR2 FQNNGV. The CDR3 is 18 amino acids. Losses at the gene ends were 4 bases for V and 2 bases for J; bases not matched to a gene: 8. CDR3 sequence (DNA): TGTGCCAGCAGCTCGAGGACAGGGGGTGTCACTGGGGCCAACGTCCTGACTTTC. Translation gives CASSSRTGGVTGANVLTF.

The genes are TRBV9 and TRBJ1-6; the D is unclear. The CDR3 runs to 15 residues. The V and J ends lost 4 bases and 7 bases respectively, with 15 bases between them. Germline-derived CDR1 and CDR2 are SGDLS and YYNGEE. The CDR3 here is CASSLLPGGNSPLHF. CDR3 bases: TGTGCCAGCAGCCTCTTGCCAGGTGGGAATTCACCCCTCCACTTT.

This clone was recorded a few times. The gene calls are TRBV24-1 and TRBJ2-4; 9 bases agree with TRBD2. Germline-derived CDR1 and CDR2 are KGHDR and SFDVKD. The ends lost 6 bases at V and 5 bases at J; junction bases unmatched: 1. CDR3 size: 13 residues. CDR3 region: CATSRGGENIQYF. Here the CDR3 DNA reads TGTGCCACCAGTCGCGGGGGGGAAAACATTCAGTACTTC.

The J gene is TRBJ2-3, the V gene TRBV7-8; TRBD2 aligns across 8 bases. V gave up 5 bases and J gave up 5 bases; unmatched junction bases: 6. From germline, CDR1 is SGHVS and CDR2 FQNEAQ. This CDR3 comprises 14 residues. This chain's CDR3 is CASSLGTRVDTQYF. In DNA, the CDR3 is TGTGCCAGCAGCCTCGGGACTAGAGTAGATACGCAGTATTTT.

The chain couples TRBV4-2 to TRBJ2-2; D unresolved. Trimming stripped 0 bases from V and 4 bases from J, with 15 bases between. CDR1 and CDR2 from the germline V gene are LGHNA and YNFKEQ. The CDR3 sequence is 17 residues long. This chain's CDR3 is CASSQDEVALATGELFF. The CDR3 region has the DNA TGTGCCAGCAGCCAAGATGAGGTAGCCTTAGCCACCGGGGAGCTGTTTTTT.

The CDR3 loop is CASSLWQFGYTF. In nucleotides, the CDR3 is TGTGCCAGCAGTTTATGGCAGTTTGGCTACACCTTC. This rearrangement joins TRBV12-3 or TRBV12-4 to TRBJ1-2, with no clear D. This CDR3 is 12 amino acids long. V lost 2 bases, J lost 7 bases, and 8 bases lay in between.

The chain employs TRBV5-1 and TRBJ2-1, with 9 bases that match TRBD2. Germline trimming cut 4 bases from V and 7 bases from J; bases unmatched to any gene: 15. The germline V gene encodes CDR1 SGHRS and CDR2 YFSETQ. This CDR3 contains 17 residues. DNA for the CDR3: TGCGCCAGCAGCCCGACCCCGACTAGCGGAGTGGGGAATGAGCAGTTCTTC. It encodes CASSPTPTSGVGNEQFF.

The genes are TRBV25-1 and TRBJ2-1, with TRBD2 matching 9 bases. V trimming: 6 bases; J trimming: 10 bases; junction bases outside the gene matches: 22. Germline V gene data show CDR1 as MGHDK and CDR2 as SYGVNS. The length of the CDR3 is 18 residues. The CDR3 nucleotides are TGTGCCAGCAGCATCAGTGGAGGGATAGCGGGAGCGAGTCGGGAGCAGTTCTTC. This sequence encodes CASSISGGIAGASREQFF.